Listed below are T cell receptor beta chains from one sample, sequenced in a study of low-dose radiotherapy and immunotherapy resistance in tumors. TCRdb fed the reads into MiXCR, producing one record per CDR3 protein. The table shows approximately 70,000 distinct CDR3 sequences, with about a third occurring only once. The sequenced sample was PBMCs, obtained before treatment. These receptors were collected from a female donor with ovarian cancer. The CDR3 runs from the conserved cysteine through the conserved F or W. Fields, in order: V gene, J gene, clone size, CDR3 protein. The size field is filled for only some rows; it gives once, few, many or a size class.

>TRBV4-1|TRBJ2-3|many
CASSQDRRGGLDTQYF
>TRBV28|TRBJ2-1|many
CASRGPGLGLYNEQFF
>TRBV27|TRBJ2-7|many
CASSLSTGGLSYEQYF
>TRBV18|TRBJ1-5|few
CASSPGQGDQPQHF
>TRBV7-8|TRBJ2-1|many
CASSLVIGHPPEQFF
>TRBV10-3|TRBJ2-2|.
CAIRPDRGINTGELFF
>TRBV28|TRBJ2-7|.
CASSSRLVYEQYF
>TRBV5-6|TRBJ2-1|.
CASSYPGTGSSNEQFF
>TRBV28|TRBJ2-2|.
CASSFPGLATGELFFF
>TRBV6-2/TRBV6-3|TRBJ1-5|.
CASREGPRPGPQHF
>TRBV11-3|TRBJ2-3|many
CASILSGSTDTQYF
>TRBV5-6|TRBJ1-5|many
CASSLGFRQPQHF
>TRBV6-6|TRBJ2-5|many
CASSYGTGQETQYF
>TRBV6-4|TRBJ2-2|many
CASSESPPVGANTGELFF
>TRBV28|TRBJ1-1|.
CASSLSGGGTEAFF
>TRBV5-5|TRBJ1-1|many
CASSLEWTGVTEAFF
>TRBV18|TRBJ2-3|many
CASSPKPSGLPTDTQYF
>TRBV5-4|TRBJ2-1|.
CASVRARGPNEQFF
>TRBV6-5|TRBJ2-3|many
CASSPGLAGAGRTDTQYF
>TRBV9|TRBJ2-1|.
CASSVSVQRPGGNEQFF
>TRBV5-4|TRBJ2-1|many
CASSSRTSGRSVF
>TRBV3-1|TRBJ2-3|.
CASSQDWAGGPADTQYF
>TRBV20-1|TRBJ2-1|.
CSASEGRYNEQFF
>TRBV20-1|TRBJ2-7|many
CSASPGLSYEQYF
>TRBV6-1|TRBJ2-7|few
CASSRTGASYEQYF
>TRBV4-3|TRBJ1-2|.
CASSQVPGTVYGYTF
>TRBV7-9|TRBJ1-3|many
CASSLAHGSLYF
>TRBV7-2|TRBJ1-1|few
CATQGLILNTEAFF
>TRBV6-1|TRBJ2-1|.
CASSHRNEQFF
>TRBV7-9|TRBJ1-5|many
CASSQAAGSNQPQHF
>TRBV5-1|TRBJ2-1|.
CASSHPYSGQALEQFF
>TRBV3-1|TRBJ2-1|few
CASSQDMSGGYNEQFF
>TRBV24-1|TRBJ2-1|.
CATSDPAGTYEQFF
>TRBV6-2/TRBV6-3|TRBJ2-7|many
CASSYNRDYEQYF
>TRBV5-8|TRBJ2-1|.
CASSFTGIGYYNEQFF
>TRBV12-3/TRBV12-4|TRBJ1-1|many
CASSFNDYRAVNTEAFF
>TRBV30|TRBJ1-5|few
CAWSPRPRPSHQPQHF
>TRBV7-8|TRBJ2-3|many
CASSPTSAGVTSTDTQYF
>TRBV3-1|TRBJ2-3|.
CASSQGPHNTDTQYF
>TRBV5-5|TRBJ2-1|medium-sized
CASSPRQGKNNEQFF
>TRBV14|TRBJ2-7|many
CASSQVTSGGYEQYF